This T cell receptor beta chain was observed in a study of T-cell reconstitution after alpha-beta-depleted transplantation in children. Researchers prepared the TCRbeta library using unique molecular identifiers, the study reports. From the PCR reads, TCRdb called clonotypes with MiXCR, one entry per CDR3 protein. This sample has some 200,000 distinct CDR3 sequences, with approximately 11% found just once. Study results and limitations: The authors attributed T-cell counts and diversity one year after transplant mostly to newly produced T cells. As was reported, about two months after transplant, alpha-beta T cells came from several hundred expanded graft clones.

Germline V gene data show CDR1 as MGHRA and CDR2 as YSYEKL. This CDR3 region has 16 residues. Trimming cost V 4 bases and J 0 bases; bases outside gene matches: 7. In this sample, this clonotype turned up a few times. Its cognate antigen is unknown. The TCR originated in a child younger than two with acute myeloid leukemia, due to receive a stem cell transplant. The V call is TRBV4-1, the J call TRBJ1-1, with 8 bases fitting TRBD1. Sequencing used PBMCs, obtained before TCRalphabeta/CD19-depleted stem cell transplant. In DNA form, the CDR3 reads TGCGCCAGCAGCCCCCGGGACAGGATCATGAACACTGAAGCTTTCTTT. Its translation is CASSPRDRIMNTEAFF.